Shown below are 30 T cell receptor beta chains from a single sample sequenced in a study of graft-versus-host responses after intestinal transplantation (dated by TCRdb to the early 2020s). The method was the immunoSEQ multiplex PCR assay. The immuneACCESS repertoire file appears here via TCRdb, limited to in-frame rearrangements. These files lack a portion of the clones; in checked studies, under half of the deficit traces to unresolved V genes, and the cause of the others is not known. This sample gives 7,500 to 10,000 clones in total; approximately 86% of them show up just once. Of the sample, around 5% is held by the ten largest clones. Dithiothreitol, EDTA incubations and collagenase D digestion were used to isolate intraepithelial and lamina propria lymphocytes from graft specimens. Here the sequenced sample was ileum tissue, taken almost 750 days after intestinal transplantation. The receptors shown here come from a human patient who received an intestinal transplant, so some T cells may come from the graft donor.

V gene TRBV15 combines with J gene TRBJ2-1; 14 positions match TRBD2. With 5 bases clipped from V and 9 bases from J, the junction kept 12 bases outside the gene matches. The CDR3 length is 17 residues. Germline CDR1 and CDR2: LNHNV and YYDKDF (reference sequence). The CDR3 protein is CATSPSPGTSGRGEQFF. DNA for the CDR3: TGTGCCACCAGCCCTTCCCCCGGGACTAGCGGGAGAGGTGAGCAGTTCTTC.

The chain employs TRBV28 and TRBJ1-3; D unresolved. Germline CDR1 MDHEN, CDR2 SYDVKM. Deletions cut 3 bases from V and 6 bases from J, with 12 bases between. CDR3 size: 14 residues. The DNA for the CDR3 is TGTGCCAGCAGTTTTGGCCCGGCTATAAACACCATATATTTT. Translating it yields CASSFGPAINTIYF.

V gene TRBV4-1 combines with J gene TRBJ2-3; 7 bases map to TRBD2. Trimming took 1 base from V and 4 from J; bases not matched to a gene: 8. The CDR3 contains 16 residues. Germline V gene sequence: CDR1 MGHRA, CDR2 YSYEKL. The CDR3, as DNA: TGCGCCAGCAGCCAAGTTGCGCGGGAGCGACCAGATACGCAGTATTTT. Translated: CASSQVARERPDTQYF.

The V call is TRBV7-9, the J call TRBJ2-7; no reliable D call. The CDR3 has 13 residues. Deletions cut 5 bases from V and 4 bases from J, with 12 bases between. The germline V gene has CDR1 SEHNR and CDR2 FQNEAQ (reference sequence). The CDR3 loop reads CASSPPLAYEQYF. The CDR3 DNA reads TGTGCCAGCAGCCCACCGCTTGCTTACGAGCAGTACTTC.

The chain combines TRBV6-5 with TRBJ1-1; 7 nucleotides align to TRBD1. The CDR3 loop spans 15 amino acids. In germline, CDR1 is MNHEY, CDR2 SVGAGI. V trimming: 0 bases; J trimming: 7 bases; junction bases outside the gene matches: 8. The chain's CDR3 is CASSYSNWDRSEAFF. The CDR3 region has the DNA TGTGCCAGCAGTTACTCGAACTGGGACAGAAGTGAAGCTTTCTTT.

The CDR3 DNA is TGTGCCAGCTCACCCCGTGGTGCGTGGGAAAAACTGTTTTTT. Protein product: CASSPRGAWEKLFF. The chain joins TRBV18 to TRBJ1-4; D uncertain. The germline V and J ends were trimmed by 3 bases and 8 bases, with 13 bases remaining between them. The length of the CDR3 is 14 residues. The germline V gene encodes CDR1 KGHSH and CDR2 LQKENI.

This chain connects TRBV28 to TRBJ2-2, with D possibly TRBD1 on 6 matching bases. The CDR3 loop spans 15 amino acids. The V and J ends lost 2 bases and 6 bases respectively, with 13 bases between them. Per germline, CDR1 MDHEN and CDR2 SYDVKM. For the CDR3, the DNA is TGTGCCAGCAGTTTACAGGCCAGGGGACCCGGGGAGCTGTTTTTT. It yields the protein CASSLQARGPGELFF. Full variable domain (remainder filled in from reference TRBV28 and TRBJ2-2): DVKVTQSSRYLVKRTGEKVFLECVQDMDHENMFWYRQDPGLGLRLIYFSYDVKMKEKGDIPEGYSVSREKKERFSLILESASTNQTSMYLCASSLQARGPGELFFGEGSRLTVL.

V gene TRBV7-2 combines with J gene TRBJ2-7; TRBD1 agrees at 7 bases. The germline V gene has CDR1 SGHTA and CDR2 FQGNSA. V was clipped by 3 bases and J by 0 bases; unmatched bases: 8. The CDR3 runs to 16 residues. The CDR3 nucleotides read TGTGCCAGCAGCTTCCTTAACAGGGGCCCCTCCTACGAGCAGTACTTC. Translated: CASSFLNRGPSYEQYF.

The chain joins TRBV29-1 to TRBJ1-2, with TRBD1 as a possible D gene (6 bases). Trimming took off 3 bases at V and 3 bases at J, with 11 bases between the two ends. The CDR3 consists of 13 residues. CDR1 is SQVTM, CDR2 ANQGSEA, per germline. Here the CDR3 DNA reads TGCAGCGTTGATGGGGGCGCAGACTATGGCTACACCTTC. The encoded protein is CSVDGGADYGYTF.

This chain uses TRBV20-1 with TRBJ2-3; perhaps TRBD2 as D (5 bases). Germline V gene sequence: CDR1 DFQATT, CDR2 SNEGSKA (reference sequence). Trimming cost V 6 bases and J 6 bases, with 10 bases left between them. CDR3 length equals 11 residues. In nucleotides, the CDR3 is TGCAGTGCCTTGAGGGATGATACGCAGTATTTT. Protein: CSALRDDTQYF.

The chain uses TRBV19 and TRBJ1-1, with TRBD1 identical over 7 bases. This CDR3 has 12 amino acids. With 11 bases clipped from V and 3 bases from J, the junction kept 6 bases outside the gene matches. Germline CDR1 and CDR2: LNHDA and SQIVND (reference sequence). The CDR3 nucleotides read TGTGCCGCAAGACAGGGCCACACTGAAGCTTTCTTT. This codes for CAARQGHTEAFF.

This chain uses TRBV21-1 with TRBJ2-5. TRBV21-1 is given as a pseudogene. This CDR3 has 14 amino acids. Written as DNA, the CDR3 is TGTGCCAGCACCAAGGGCGGCCCTAAAGAGACCCAGTACTTC. It codes for CASTKGGPKETQYF.

The J gene is TRBJ2-2, the V gene TRBV5-1; D may be TRBD2 (6 bases). V lost 3 bases and J lost 0, with 12 bases in between. This CDR3 region has 16 residues. From germline, CDR1 is SGHRS and CDR2 YFSETQ. The CDR3 here is CASSYRSGTNTGELFF. DNA of the CDR3: TGCGCCAGCAGCTACCGTAGCGGAACGAACACCGGGGAGCTGTTTTTT.

The chain links TRBV19 to TRBJ2-7, with TRBD1 as a possible D gene (6 bases). In germline, CDR1 is LNHDA, CDR2 SQIVND (reference sequence). The V gene lost 7 bases and the J gene lost 0 bases, with 16 bases spanning the gap. The CDR3 is made up of 15 amino acids. The CDR3 DNA reads as TGTGCCAGTAAGGGACAAGGGAAAAGCTCCTACGAGCAGTACTTC. This sequence encodes CASKGQGKSSYEQYF.

This clone turned up a few times. Other DNA sequences in this specimen translate into the identical CDR3. The V gene is TRBV5-6, the J gene TRBJ2-5; D may be TRBD1 (6 bases). Trimming cost V 1 base and J 4 bases, with 11 bases left between them. The germline CDR1 and CDR2 sequences are SGHDT and YYEEEE. The CDR3 length is 14 residues. The CDR3: CASSLSRGLETQYF. The CDR3 bases are TGTGCCAGCAGCTTGTCGAGGGGGTTAGAGACCCAGTACTTC.

This chain uses TRBV29-1 with TRBJ1-2; 7 nucleotides line up with TRBD1. J lost 3 bases, V lost 3 bases, and 4 bases had no gene match. Germline CDR1 SQVTM, CDR2 ANQGSEA. The CDR3 runs to 13 residues. CDR3 sequence: CSVDSTGYYGYTF. The CDR3 DNA reads as TGCAGCGTTGACTCGACAGGGTACTATGGCTACACCTTC.

This chain joins TRBV10-3 and TRBJ2-1; unclear D gene. Germline V lookup: CDR1 ENHRY, CDR2 SYGVKD. V was clipped by 3 bases and J by 12 bases, with 9 bases between them. CDR3 size: 11 residues. CDR3: CAISDRVGQFF. As DNA, the CDR3 is TGTGCCATCAGTGATCGGGTCGGGCAGTTCTTC.

The chain carries TRBV30 and TRBJ2-4; 10 bases are a match to TRBD1. CDR1 is GTSNPN and CDR2 is SVGIG in the germline V gene (reference sequence). The CDR3 is 16 residues long. Trimming at V came to 3 bases and at J to 0 bases, leaving 5 bases not matched to a gene. CDR3 nucleotides: TGTGCCTGGAGGGGACAGGGGAACCTAGCCAAAAACATTCAGTACTTC. Encoded protein: CAWRGQGNLAKNIQYF.

V usage is TRBV7-9 and J usage is TRBJ1-2; D gene unclear. V dropped 7 bases and J dropped 4 bases, with 13 bases sitting between them. CDR1 SEHNR and CDR2 FQNEAQ come from the germline V gene (reference sequence). The CDR3 is 13 residues long. The CDR3: CASTGPLSYGYTF. The CDR3 bases are TGTGCCAGCACAGGCCCGTTGTCCTATGGCTACACCTTC.

The chain couples TRBV11-2 to TRBJ2-1, with 8 bases aligning to TRBD1. The trim removed 5 bases at V and 3 bases at J, leaving 6 bases unmatched. This CDR3 contains 15 residues. Per germline, CDR1 SGHAT and CDR2 FQNNGV. CDR3 loop: CASSPTTGGYNEQFF. CDR3 coding DNA: TGTGCCAGCAGCCCGACCACAGGGGGCTACAATGAGCAGTTCTTC. Filled out from reference TRBV11-2 and TRBJ2-1, the complete variable domain reads EAGVAQSPRYKIIEKRQSVAFWCNPISGHATLYWYQQILGQGPKLLIQFQNNGVVDDSQLPKDRFSAERLKGVDSTLKIQPAKLEDSAVYLCASSPTTGGYNEQFFGPGTRLTVL.

The chain recombines TRBV5-6 with TRBJ1-5, with 7 bases aligning to TRBD1. Per germline, CDR1 SGHDT and CDR2 YYEEEE. The ends lost 2 bases at V and 5 bases at J; junction bases unmatched: 4. The CDR3 has 14 residues. The CDR3 spells CASSFGQADQPQHF. In DNA, the CDR3 is TGTGCCAGCAGCTTCGGACAGGCCGATCAGCCCCAGCATTTT.

In its sample, this clone was seen once. V is TRBV5-4 and J is TRBJ2-1; 8 bases are shared with TRBD2. Trimming removed 2 bases from V and 8 bases from J; junction bases left unmatched: 6. CDR3 length: 14 residues. CDR1 is SGHNT and CDR2 is YYREEE in the germline V gene (reference sequence). The CDR3 region has the DNA TGTGCCAGCAGCTTAACAGCGGGAGCGTATGAGCAGTTCTTC. This sequence encodes CASSLTAGAYEQFF.

The chain employs TRBV9 and TRBJ1-1; 8 bases line up with TRBD1. V shed 7 bases, J shed 1 base, and the junction held 6 bases outside the gene matches. This CDR3 comprises 14 residues. Germline V gene sequence: CDR1 SGDLS, CDR2 YYNGEE. CDR3 nucleotides: TGTGCCAGCTCGCCCAGGGGGCCGAACACTGAAGCTTTCTTT. Amino acids: CASSPRGPNTEAFF.

CDR3 amino acids: CASSAGLPYNEQFF. The CDR3 DNA reads TGTGCCAGCAGCGCGGGACTACCCTACAATGAGCAGTTCTTC. The V gene is TRBV4-2, the J gene TRBJ2-1, with 7 bases identical to TRBD2. CDR1 and CDR2 (germline): LGHNA, YNFKEQ. This CDR3 is 14 amino acids long. V was pared by 5 bases and J by 2 bases, with 3 bases of the junction left unmatched.

The genes are TRBV5-1 and TRBJ2-2; the D gene could be TRBD1 or TRBD2 (5 bases each). Looked up from germline, CDR1 is SGHRS and CDR2 is YFSETQ. CDR3 size: 16 residues. The V gene lost 0 bases and the J gene lost 4 bases, with 13 bases spanning the gap. The CDR3 reads CASSLAAGASTGELFF. In DNA form, the CDR3 reads TGCGCCAGCAGCTTGGCCGCCGGGGCAAGCACCGGGGAGCTGTTTTTT.

This clone was seen a single time. V usage is TRBV4-1 and J usage is TRBJ1-1; TRBD1 is a possible D gene (5 bases). Trimming removed 1 base from V and 3 bases from J, with 9 bases in between. Germline V gene data show CDR1 as MGHRA and CDR2 as YSYEKL. CDR3 length equals 14 residues. In DNA form, the CDR3 reads TGCGCCAGCAGCCAAGGGGGGGAGTACACTGAAGCTTTCTTT. Translation: CASSQGGEYTEAFF.

Here the CDR3 DNA reads TGTGCCAGCAGCCCTAACGAGCAGTACTTC. It codes for CASSPNEQYF. The chain joins TRBV28 to TRBJ2-7; no clear D. V dropped 6 bases and J dropped 5 bases, with 5 bases sitting between them. Germline loops: CDR1 MDHEN, CDR2 SYDVKM. This CDR3 has 10 amino acids. Drawing the rest from reference TRBV28 and TRBJ2-7, the complete variable domain is DVKVTQSSRYLVKRTGEKVFLECVQDMDHENMFWYRQDPGLGLRLIYFSYDVKMKEKGDIPEGYSVSREKKERFSLILESASTNQTSMYLCASSPNEQYFGPGTRLTVT.

The chain joins TRBV5-1 to TRBJ1-1; maybe TRBD1 (5 bases). CDR1 SGHRS and CDR2 YFSETQ come from the germline V gene. The CDR3 covers 14 residues. With 1 base removed from V and 5 bases from J, the gap between germline ends came to 12 bases. Here the CDR3 DNA reads TGCGCCAGCAGCTTGTTCCAGGGTGCAACTGAAGCTTTCTTT. Its protein product is CASSLFQGATEAFF.

The chain links TRBV5-6 to TRBJ2-5; TRBD1 matches 9 bases. Germline V gene sequence: CDR1 SGHDT, CDR2 YYEEEE. The CDR3 sequence is 14 residues long. The junction had 11 bases not matched to a gene; V was cut back by 9 bases and J by 5 bases. CDR3 sequence: CATYPQGAWETQYF. The CDR3 DNA is TGTGCCACCTACCCACAGGGGGCATGGGAGACCCAGTACTTC.

The chain couples TRBV6-5 to TRBJ2-7, with D possibly matching TRBD2 (6 bases). This CDR3 contains 14 residues. Germline assignment: CDR1 MNHEY and CDR2 SVGAGI. V was pared by 0 bases and J by 5 bases, with 11 bases between. For the CDR3, the DNA is TGTGCCAGCAGTTACTCTGGGCGGGACGACGAGCAGTACTTC. Amino acids: CASSYSGRDDEQYF.